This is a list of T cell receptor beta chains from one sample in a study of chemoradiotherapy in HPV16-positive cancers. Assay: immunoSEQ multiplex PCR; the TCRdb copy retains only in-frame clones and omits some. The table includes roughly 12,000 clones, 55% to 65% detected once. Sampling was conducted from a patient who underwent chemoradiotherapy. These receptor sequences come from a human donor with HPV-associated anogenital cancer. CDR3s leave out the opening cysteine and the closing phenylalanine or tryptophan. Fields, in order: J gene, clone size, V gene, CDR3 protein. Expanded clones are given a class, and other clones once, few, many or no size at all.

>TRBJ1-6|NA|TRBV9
ASSALGTDNSPLH
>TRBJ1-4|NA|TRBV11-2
ASSLVRGEGTNEKLF
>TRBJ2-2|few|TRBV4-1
ASSQALGGGTGELF
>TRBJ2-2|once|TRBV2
ASSEGAGPLGELF
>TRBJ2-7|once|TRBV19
ASSMGQGIIDEQY
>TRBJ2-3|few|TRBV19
ASSPTIREGTDTQY
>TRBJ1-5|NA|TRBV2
ASSGYDQPQH
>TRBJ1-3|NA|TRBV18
ASSLDRIPSGNTIY
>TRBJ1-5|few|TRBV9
ASSPGTGGLQPQH
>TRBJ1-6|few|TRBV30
AWTDRNNSPLH
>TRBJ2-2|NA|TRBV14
ASSHRQGGVRELF
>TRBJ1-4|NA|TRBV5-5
ASSLYAGDNEKLF
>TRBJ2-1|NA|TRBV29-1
SVDSTSYNEQF
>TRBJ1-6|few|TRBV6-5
ASSYRDKDSPLH
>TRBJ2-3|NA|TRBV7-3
ASSLEGALGVSTDTQY
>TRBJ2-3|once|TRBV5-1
ASSLTPSSTDTQY
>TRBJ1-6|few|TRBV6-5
ASGKQGGNSPLH
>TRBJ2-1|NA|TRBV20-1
SARGWDEQF
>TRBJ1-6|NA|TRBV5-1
ASRGAQGASSPLH
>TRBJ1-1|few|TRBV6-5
ASSFSGGRSAEAF
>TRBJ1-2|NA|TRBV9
ASSVDQGGYGYT
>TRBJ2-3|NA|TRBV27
ASSIRLDGADTQY
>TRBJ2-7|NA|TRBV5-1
ASSSGQGSPYEQY
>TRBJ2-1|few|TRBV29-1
SVGGDPRYNEQF
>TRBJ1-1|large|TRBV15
ATSRDQEGENTEAF
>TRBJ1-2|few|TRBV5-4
ASSLRGTSFGYT
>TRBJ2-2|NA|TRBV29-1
SVDRGGSSTGELF
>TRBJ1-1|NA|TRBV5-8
ASSWGGLLSAF
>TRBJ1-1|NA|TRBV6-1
ASPPSWNTEAF
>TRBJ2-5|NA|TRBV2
ASIEGGASETQY
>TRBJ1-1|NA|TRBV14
ASSLHANTEAF
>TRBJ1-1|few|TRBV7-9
ASSRGGTNEAF
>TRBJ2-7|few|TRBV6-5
ASSWTSAYEQY
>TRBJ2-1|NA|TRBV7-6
ASSILGPTNEQF
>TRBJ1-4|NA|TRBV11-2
ASSTDTFDEKLF
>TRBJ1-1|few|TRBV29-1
SVDNGGWF
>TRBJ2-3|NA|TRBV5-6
ASSFRGHTDTQY
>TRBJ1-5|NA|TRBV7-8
ASSPRTGVGSNQPQH
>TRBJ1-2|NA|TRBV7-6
ASSLRQGRGYT
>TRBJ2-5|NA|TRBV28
ASTRGLNQETQY
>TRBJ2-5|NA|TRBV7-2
ASRKTSGGAETQY
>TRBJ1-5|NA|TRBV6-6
ASSFDSLNQPQH
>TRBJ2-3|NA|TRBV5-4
ASSLAPSGGSDTQY
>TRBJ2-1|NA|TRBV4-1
ASSLEGNEQF
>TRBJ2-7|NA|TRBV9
ASSDSQLARTDSYEQY
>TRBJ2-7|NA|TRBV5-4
ASSLAGTVGEQY
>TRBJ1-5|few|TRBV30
AWSVGGNQPQH
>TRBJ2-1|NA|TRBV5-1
ASSDGTVNEQF
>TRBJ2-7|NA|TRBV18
ASSPSWGNSYEQY
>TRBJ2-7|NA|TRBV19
ASSTFHLAYEQY
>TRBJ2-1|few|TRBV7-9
ASSPRVLAGDYNEQF
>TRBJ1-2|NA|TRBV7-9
ASSRSDTGYGYT
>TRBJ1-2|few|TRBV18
ASSPAPEEYGYT
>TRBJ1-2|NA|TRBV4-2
ASSQAQGGYYGYT
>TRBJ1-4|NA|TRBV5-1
ASSLGQVAANEKLF
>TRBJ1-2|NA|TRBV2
ASRGDRYGYT
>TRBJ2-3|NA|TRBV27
ASSLGPGASTDTQY
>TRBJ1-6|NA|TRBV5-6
ASSHSETGFSNSPLH
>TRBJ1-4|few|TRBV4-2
ASSQVGQGNELF
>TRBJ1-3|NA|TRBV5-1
ASSEAGNLSGNTIY